This T cell receptor (beta chain) was identified during a study of cytomegalovirus exposure and HLA in healthy donors. Findings and caveats of the study: Specific recognition of CMV antigens was confirmed in vitro for three chains (all CMV-associated). Presence/absence analyses treated sequencing depth as roughly uniform across donors. The analysis excluded some indistinguishable V segments, including TRBV6-2 and TRBV6-3.

Everyone who donated was a healthy bone marrow donor. It was with 60 Vbeta and 13 Jbeta primers that the PCR ran. The protocol was immunoSEQ multiplex PCR, while the TCRdb copy is restricted to in-frame clones and leaves out a portion. The sample lists roughly 160,000 clones; approximately 80% were seen once. With regard to this clone: What it binds is not known.

The CDR3 is 11 residues long. Germline CDR1 and CDR2: KGHSH and LQKENI. Trimming took off 5 bases at V and 6 bases at J, with 7 bases between the two ends. The genes are TRBV18 and TRBJ1-1; D not certain. Sequenced: PBMCs. The TCR sequence derives from a man aged 50-59 years in good health and CMV-seropositive. CDR3 in DNA: TGTGCCAGCTCAGAGTGGTCTGAAGCTTTCTTT. Its translation is CASSEWSEAFF.